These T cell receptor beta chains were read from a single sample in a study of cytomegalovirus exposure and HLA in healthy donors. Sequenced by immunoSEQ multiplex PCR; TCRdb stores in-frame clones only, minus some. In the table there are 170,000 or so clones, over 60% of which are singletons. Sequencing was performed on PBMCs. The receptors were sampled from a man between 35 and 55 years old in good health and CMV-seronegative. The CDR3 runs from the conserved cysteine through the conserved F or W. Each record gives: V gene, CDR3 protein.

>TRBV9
CASSRRTGKDTGELFF
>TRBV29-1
CSVRGGSNQPQHF
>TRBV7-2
CASSLRTGNTEAFF
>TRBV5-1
CASSWGDRIGYTF
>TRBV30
CAWGAGATNEKLFF
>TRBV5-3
CARSLAGQDYGYTF
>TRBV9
CASSPPASYNEQFF
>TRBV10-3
CAISGTGGNQPQHF
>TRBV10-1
CASSEGLYNEQFF
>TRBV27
CASTPDRGTSGPAAYEQYF
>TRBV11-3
CASSPLAELAKNIQYF
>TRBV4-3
CASSSRLAGFSSYEQYF
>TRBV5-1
CASRTGTLNTGELFF
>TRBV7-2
CASSLTSGRGETQYF
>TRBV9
CASSGTGDTEAFF
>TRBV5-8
CASSLGTGFRQPQHF
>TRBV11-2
CASSFGTGSHYEQYF
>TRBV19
CASRRQGNTEAFF
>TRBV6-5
CASSYSVGANYGYTF
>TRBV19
CASSAASDSNQPQHF
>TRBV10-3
CAISESGGAAQPQHF
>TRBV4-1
CASSQLTGIDTQYF
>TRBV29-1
CSVSTDRSNEQFF
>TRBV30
CAWSGLAGAEQFF
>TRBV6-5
CASSYYSGEQETQYF
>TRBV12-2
CASRLARLSEAFF
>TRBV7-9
CASSLELSGGYTF
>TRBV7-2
CASSPAGTSGGAQYF
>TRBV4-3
CASSQQASGEGDTQYF
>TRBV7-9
CASRSGETQYF